These 2 T cell receptor beta chains were all obtained from the same sample, sequenced in a study of response to subunit inactivated influenza vaccine. Using its own MiXCR run on the RT-PCR reads, TCRdb lists one record per CDR3 protein. The repertoire holds about 520,000 distinct CDR3 sequences, with roughly 23% as singletons. Material: CD4+ T cells sorted from PBMCs, obtained less than 6 days after vaccination. The source is a man in his fifties or sixties who received an inactivated influenza vaccine.

This clonotype was observed a handful of times. CDR3 in amino acids: CASSRTIGETQYF. CDR3 bases: TGTGCCAGCAGCCGGACTATTGGGGAGACCCAGTACTTC. The V and J genes are TRBV6-1 and TRBJ2-5; D perhaps matches TRBD2 (6 bases). The CDR3 sequence is 13 residues long. The V end was cut by 6 bases, the J end by 5 bases, with 13 bases between. CDR1 is MNHNS and CDR2 is SASEGT in the germline V gene.

The chain links TRBV10-2 to TRBJ1-1; 10 bases line up with TRBD1. The CDR3 has 13 amino acids. CDR1 WSHSY and CDR2 SAAADI come from the germline V gene. The ends lost 9 bases at V and 3 bases at J; junction bases unmatched: 4. In DNA form, the CDR3 reads TGCGCCAGTAAGGACAGGGGGTACACTGAAGCTTTCTTT. Translating it yields CASKDRGYTEAFF.